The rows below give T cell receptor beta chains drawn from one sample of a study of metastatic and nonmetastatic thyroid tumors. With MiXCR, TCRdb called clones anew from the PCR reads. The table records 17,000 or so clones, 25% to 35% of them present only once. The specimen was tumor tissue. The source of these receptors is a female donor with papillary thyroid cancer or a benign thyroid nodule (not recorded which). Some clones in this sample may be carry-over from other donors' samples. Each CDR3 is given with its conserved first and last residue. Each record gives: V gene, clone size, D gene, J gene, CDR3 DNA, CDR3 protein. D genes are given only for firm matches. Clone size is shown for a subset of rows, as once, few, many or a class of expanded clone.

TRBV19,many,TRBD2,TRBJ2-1,TGTGCCAGTAGTAGAACTAGCGGGAGGGCCGATGAGCAGTTCTTC,CASSRTSGRADEQFF
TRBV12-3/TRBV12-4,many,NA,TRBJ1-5,TGTGCCAGCAGGTATGGGAATCAGCCCCAGCATTTT,CASRYGNQPQHF
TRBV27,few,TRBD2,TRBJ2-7,TGTGCCAGCAGTTTGGACGGGACTAGCGGCTACGAGCAGTACTTC,CASSLDGTSGYEQYF
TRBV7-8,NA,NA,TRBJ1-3,TGTGCCAGCAGCTTAGGTAACAGGGCCGACTCTGGAAACACCATATATTTT,CASSLGNRADSGNTIYF
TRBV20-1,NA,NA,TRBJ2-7,TGCAGTGGGCAGGGTAGTGTCTACGAGCAGTACTTC,CSGQGSVYEQYF
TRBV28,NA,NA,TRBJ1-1,TGTGCCACTTACAGCGGCACTGAATCTTTCTTT,CATYSGTESFF
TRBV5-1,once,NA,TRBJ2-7,TGCGCCTCCAGATTTGGATTTTCTAGGTCCTACGAGCAGTACTTC,CASRFGFSRSYEQYF
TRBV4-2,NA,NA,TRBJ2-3,TGTGCCAGCAGCCAAGGAGCTAGCGGCACAGATACGCAGTATTTT,CASSQGASGTDTQYF
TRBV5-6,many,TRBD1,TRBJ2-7,TGTGCCAGCAGCCTTCGTTACAGGGGACCCTACGAGCAGTACTTC,CASSLRYRGPYEQYF
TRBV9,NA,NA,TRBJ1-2,TGTGCCAGCAGCCAAGATCCACTGGATGGCTACACCTTC,CASSQDPLDGYTF
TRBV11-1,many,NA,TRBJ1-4,TGTGCCAGCAGCTTATCCGAGGTTGGTGAAAAACTGTTTTTT,CASSLSEVGEKLFF
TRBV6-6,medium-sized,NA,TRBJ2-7,TGTGCCAGCAGTTACGGAACCGGGCAGGAGCAGTACTTC,CASSYGTGQEQYF
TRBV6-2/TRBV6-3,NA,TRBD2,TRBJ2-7,TGTGCCAGCACCTTGACTAGCGGGGGCCCCTACGAGCAGTACTTC,CASTLTSGGPYEQYF
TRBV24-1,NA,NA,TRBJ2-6,TGTGCCACCAGTCCCGTCAGGGGAGGAGGCGGGGCCAACGTCCTGACTTTC,CATSPVRGGGGANVLTF
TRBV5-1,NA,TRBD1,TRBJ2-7,TGCGCCATCATCGGGACAGGAGCATACGAGCAGTACTTC,CAIIGTGAYEQYF
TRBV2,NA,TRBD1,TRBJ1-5,TGTGCCAGCAGTTATACACAGGGGGGAGGCAATCAGCCCCAGCATTTT,CASSYTQGGGNQPQHF
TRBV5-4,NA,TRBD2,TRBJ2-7,TGTGCCAGCAGCGACCTTAGCGGGGGGACGGAAGAGCAGTACTTC,CASSDLSGGTEEQYF
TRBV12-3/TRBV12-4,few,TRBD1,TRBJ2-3,TGTGCCAGCAGTCATGGACAGGGGCCAGATACGCAGTATTTT,CASSHGQGPDTQYF
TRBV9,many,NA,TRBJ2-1,TGTGCCAGCAGGGGGTCAGTGGTAGGCAATGAGCAGTTCTTC,CASRGSVVGNEQFF
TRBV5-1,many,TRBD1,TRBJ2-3,TGCGCCAGCAGCTTGGAGACAGGGTACACAGATACGCAGTATTTT,CASSLETGYTDTQYF
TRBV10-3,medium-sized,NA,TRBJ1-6,TGTGCCATCAGTGCTAATAATTCACCCCTCCACTTT,CAISANNSPLHF
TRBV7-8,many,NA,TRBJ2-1,TGTGCCAGCAGCTTAGCTCCGCCCCGCGGCAATGAGCAGTTCTTC,CASSLAPPRGNEQFF
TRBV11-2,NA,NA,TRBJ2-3,TGTGCCAGCAGCTTAGGGGTCCGGACAGATACGCAGTATTTT,CASSLGVRTDTQYF
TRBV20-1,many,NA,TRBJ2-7,TGCAGTGCTAGAGATCGTAGAGCGCGAAGCTCCTACGAGCAGTACTTC,CSARDRRARSSYEQYF
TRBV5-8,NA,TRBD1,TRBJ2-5,TGTGCCAGCAGCTTGGAGGGGGCGGAGACCCAGTACTTC,CASSLEGAETQYF
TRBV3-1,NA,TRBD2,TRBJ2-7,TGTGCCAGCAGCCAAGATAAACTAGCGGGACTTGCCTACGAGCAGTACTTC,CASSQDKLAGLAYEQYF
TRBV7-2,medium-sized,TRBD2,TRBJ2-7,TGTGCCAGCAGCTTAGCGGGAGGGCCGTACGAGCAGTACTTC,CASSLAGGPYEQYF
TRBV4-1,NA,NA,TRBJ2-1,TGCGCCAGCGCCTTCCCTTCCGCGGGATCGATCAATGAGCAGTTCTTC,CASAFPSAGSINEQFF
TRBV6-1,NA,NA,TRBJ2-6,TGTGCCAGCATTGAATTCGCAGGGAGCTCTGGGGCCAACGTCCTGACTTTC,CASIEFAGSSGANVLTF
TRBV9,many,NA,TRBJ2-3,TGTGCCAGCAGCGAGGCAGGGAGCACAGATACGCAGTATTTT,CASSEAGSTDTQYF
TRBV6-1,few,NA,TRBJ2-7,TGTGCCGCCCCCCGGACTACCTACGAGCAGTACTTC,CAAPRTTYEQYF
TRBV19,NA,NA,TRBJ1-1,TGTGCCAGTAGTATGAAGGGGGTGGAAGCTTTCTTT,CASSMKGVEAFF
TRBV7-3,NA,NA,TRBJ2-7,TGTGCCAGCAGCTTGAAACCTCCGGGACGCGACTCCTACGAGCAGTACTTC,CASSLKPPGRDSYEQYF
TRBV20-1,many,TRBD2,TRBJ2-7,TGCAGTGCACATACTAGCGGGACTTCCTACGAGCAGTACTTC,CSAHTSGTSYEQYF
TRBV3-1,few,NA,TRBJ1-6,TGTGCCAGCAGCCAAGGGTCCTTTAATTCACCCCTCCACTTT,CASSQGSFNSPLHF
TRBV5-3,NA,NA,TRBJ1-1,TGTGCCAGCAGCTGGAACGGGAACACTGAAGCTTTCTTT,CASSWNGNTEAFF
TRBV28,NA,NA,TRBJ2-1,TGTGCCAGCAGTTTACCCGAGATGATGGGTGAGCAGTCCTTC,CASSLPEMMGEQSF
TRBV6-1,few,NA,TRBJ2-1,TGTGCCAGCAGTCCGTCGGCCGAGCAGTTCTTC,CASSPSAEQFF
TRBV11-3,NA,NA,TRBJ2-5,TGTGCCAGCAGCCCCCTACTAGGGGAGACCCAGTACTTC,CASSPLLGETQYF
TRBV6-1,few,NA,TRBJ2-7,TGTGCCAGCATCCAGAGCACGTTCGGCGAGCAGTACTTC,CASIQSTFGEQYF
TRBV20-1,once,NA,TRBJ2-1,TGCAGTGCGGAGTCTGGGACTCACTCCTACAATGAGCAGTTCTTC,CSAESGTHSYNEQFF
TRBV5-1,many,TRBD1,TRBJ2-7,TGCGCCAGCAGCGGGACCGGGACAGGGGGCCACGAGCAGTACTTC,CASSGTGTGGHEQYF
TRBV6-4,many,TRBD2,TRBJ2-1,TGTGCCAGCAGCGGACTAGCGGGCTCCGGTTTAGATGAGCAGTTCTTC,CASSGLAGSGLDEQFF